The 21 T cell receptor beta chains reported below all come from one sample, sequenced in a study of cytomegalovirus exposure and HLA in healthy donors. Produced via immunoSEQ multiplex PCR; TCRdb's table is partial and in-frame only. The repertoire holds over 65,000 clones, with around 95% as singletons. Material: PBMCs. These receptors were taken from a woman under 30 in good health and CMV-seropositive.

V gene TRBV5-6 combines with J gene TRBJ1-1; 7 bases align to TRBD1. V lost 0 bases, J lost 4 bases, and 12 bases stayed unmatched. The CDR3 contains 17 residues. The germline V gene has CDR1 SGHDT and CDR2 YYEEEE. CDR3 sequence: CASSLDGGDSPFTEAFF. CDR3 in DNA: TGTGCCAGCAGCTTGGATGGAGGGGACAGCCCCTTCACTGAAGCTTTCTTT.

The chain carries TRBV29-1 and TRBJ1-2; TRBD1 matches at 8 bases. Germline CDR1 SQVTM, CDR2 ANQGSEA. The V and J ends lost 4 bases and 4 bases, in that order; junction bases with no gene match: 2. The CDR3 extends over 12 amino acids. CDR3 loop: CSVGTGSYGYTF. CDR3 coding DNA: TGCAGCGTTGGGACAGGGAGCTATGGCTACACCTTC. Full variable domain (rest looked up from reference TRBV29-1 and TRBJ1-2): SAVISQKPSRDICQRGTSLTIQCQVDSQVTMMFWYRQQPGQSLTLIATANQGSEATYESGFVIDKFPISRPNLTFSTLTVSNMSPEDSSIYLCSVGTGSYGYTFGSGTRLTVV.

The chain employs TRBV6-1 and TRBJ1-5; D is perhaps TRBD1 (5 bases). The CDR3 has 14 amino acids. V lost 6 bases to trimming and J lost 6 bases, with 15 bases between them. Per the germline V gene, CDR1 is MNHNS and CDR2 is SASEGT. DNA of the CDR3: TGTGCCAGCAGCTTAGACAGTAGGTCTCAGCCCCAGCATTTT. This gives the protein CASSLDSRSQPQHF.

This chain joins TRBV5-6 and TRBJ2-1, with D possibly matching TRBD2 (5 bases). Trimming took 4 bases from V and 0 from J, leaving 14 bases between them. Germline values: CDR1 SGHDT, CDR2 YYEEEE. This CDR3 has 16 amino acids. The CDR3 spells CASSEKTGSSYNEQFF. The CDR3 DNA is TGTGCCAGCAGCGAGAAGACGGGGAGCTCCTACAATGAGCAGTTCTTC. Full variable domain (missing parts from reference TRBV5-6 and TRBJ2-1): DAGVTQSPTHLIKTRGQQVTLRCSPKSGHDTVSWYQQALGQGPQFIFQYYEEEERQRGNFPDRFSGHQFPNYSSELNVNALLLGDSALYLCASSEKTGSSYNEQFFGPGTRLTVL.

Concerning this clone: The DNA is left out, because the CDR3 cannot be placed on it with certainty; the CDR3 is given as TCRdb lists it. This CDR3 reads CASSKVGTGSGYTF. The rearrangement links TRBV21-1 to TRBJ1-2; the D call of TRBD1 is as the table states it, not checked on the DNA. TRBV21-1 is described as a pseudogene. Termini included, the CDR3 measures 14 amino acids.

With regard to this clone: Germline and junction disagree at one end, which may indicate a read error. The rearrangement joins TRBV5-1 to TRBJ1-1, with D tentatively TRBD1 (5 bases). This CDR3 region has 14 residues. Germline V gene sequence: CDR1 SGHRS, CDR2 YFSETQ. DNA for the CDR3: TGCGCCAGCAGGAGTCAGGGATTGAAGACTGAAGCTTTCTTT. It encodes CASRSQGLKTEAFF.

The V and J genes are TRBV7-9 and TRBJ1-2; D unclear. The CDR3 contains 14 residues. CDR1 is SEHNR and CDR2 is FQNEAQ in the germline V gene (reference sequence). With 2 bases removed from V and 1 base from J, the gap between germline ends came to 8 bases. CDR3 DNA: TGTGCCAGCAGCTTACTGGCAGTTAACTATGGCTACACCTTC. Its translation: CASSLLAVNYGYTF.

The V gene is TRBV19, the J gene TRBJ2-5; TRBD1 aligns across 8 bases. Unmatched junction bases numbered 12, after V lost 4 bases and J lost 5 bases. The CDR3 has 16 residues. The germline gives CDR1 LNHDA, CDR2 SQIVND (reference sequence). CDR3 DNA sequence: TGTGCCAGTAGTAGAGACCGGGACAGGTCATGGGAGACCCAGTACTTC. Translating gives CASSRDRDRSWETQYF.

The chain couples TRBV18 to TRBJ1-5; D is unresolved. The CDR3 consists of 13 residues. Germline values: CDR1 KGHSH, CDR2 LQKENI. Trimming shortened V by 2 bases and J by 2 bases, and 4 bases separated the two germline ends. CDR3 sequence (DNA): TGTGCCAGCTCACCAGGGCGCAATCAGCCCCAGCATTTT. This codes for CASSPGRNQPQHF.

The gene calls are TRBV27 and TRBJ2-7; maybe TRBD1 (6 bases). CDR1 and CDR2 from the germline V gene are MNHEY and SMNVEV (reference sequence). With 2 bases removed from V and 3 bases from J, the gap between germline ends came to 8 bases. CDR3 length: 13 amino acids. The CDR3 sequence: CASSLTGYYEQYF. The CDR3 DNA follows: TGTGCCAGCAGTTTAACAGGGTACTACGAGCAGTACTTC.

The rearrangement links TRBV5-5 to TRBJ2-1; TRBD2 agrees at 8 bases. V was clipped by 3 bases and J by 2 bases; unmatched bases: 4. This CDR3 is 15 amino acids long. Germline assignment: CDR1 SGHKS and CDR2 YYEKEE (reference sequence). The chain's CDR3 is CASSSREGPYNEQFF. The CDR3 DNA reads as TGTGCCAGCAGCTCCCGGGAGGGTCCCTACAATGAGCAGTTCTTC.

V and J are TRBV7-2 and TRBJ2-5, with 7 bases that match TRBD1. With V trimmed by 1 base and J by 4 bases, 3 bases remained unmatched. Germline V gives CDR1 SGHTA, CDR2 FQGNSA. The CDR3 sequence is 14 residues long. The CDR3 DNA reads TGTGCCAGCAGCTTAGAAACAGGGGCAGAGACCCAGTACTTC. It encodes CASSLETGAETQYF.

The rearrangement links TRBV7-2 to TRBJ2-2, with 7 positions matching TRBD1. The CDR3 length is 17 residues. V was clipped by 4 bases and J by 0 bases; unmatched bases: 8. Germline V lookup: CDR1 SGHTA, CDR2 FQGNSA. The DNA of the CDR3 is TGTGCCAGCAGCTCAATGACAGGGCACTCGAACACCGGGGAGCTGTTTTTT. Amino acid sequence: CASSSMTGHSNTGELFF.

The rearrangement joins TRBV21-1 to TRBJ2-1; the table's D call TRBD2 went unverified against the DNA. TRBV21-1 corresponds to a pseudogene. CDR3 length equals 14 residues. Written as DNA, the CDR3 is TGTGCCAGCAGCACTCGGGACTGGAACAATGAGCAGTTCTTC. Protein sequence: CASSTRDWNNEQFF.

In this sample, this clone turned up once. The rearrangement joins TRBV7-2 to TRBJ2-1; D possibly corresponds to TRBD2 (6 bases). Germline CDR1 SGHTA, CDR2 FQGNSA. V was cut by 0 bases and J by 10 bases, with 19 bases left in between. The CDR3 has 16 residues. DNA for the CDR3: TGTGCCAGCAGCTTAGCTGGAAGGAGGAGGGCCTCCGAGCAGTTCTTC. Amino acid sequence: CASSLAGRRRASEQFF.

The rearrangement joins TRBV4-2 to TRBJ2-5; D uncertain. This CDR3 is built from 14 residues. The germline gives CDR1 LGHNA, CDR2 YNFKEQ. V was cut by 0 bases and J by 2 bases, with 7 bases left in between. CDR3 in amino acids: CASSQEHPQETQYF. The CDR3 bases are TGTGCCAGCAGCCAAGAACACCCACAAGAGACCCAGTACTTC.

The chain joins TRBV9 to TRBJ2-1; TRBD2 aligns across 12 bases. The CDR3 is 15 residues long. V lost 4 bases, J lost 9 bases, and 8 bases stayed unmatched. Germline V lookup: CDR1 SGDLS, CDR2 YYNGEE. The CDR3 region has the DNA TGTGCCAGCAGCCCGCCTAGCGGGGGGGCTAGTGAGCAGTTCTTC. As protein: CASSPPSGGASEQFF. Full variable domain (remainder filled in from reference TRBV9 and TRBJ2-1): DSGVTQTPKHLITATGQRVTLRCSPRSGDLSVYWYQQSLDQGLQFLIQYYNGEERAKGNILERFSAQQFPDLHSELNLSSLELGDSALYFCASSPPSGGASEQFFGPGTRLTVL.

The chain has TRBV18 and TRBJ2-7; TRBD2 matches at 10 bases. Germline V gives CDR1 KGHSH, CDR2 LQKENI. The CDR3 length is 17 residues. Trimming took 3 bases from V and 4 from J; bases not matched to a gene: 12. The CDR3 protein is CASSPSLSSGRSYEQYF. DNA for the CDR3: TGTGCCAGCTCACCGTCTCTCTCTAGCGGGAGATCTTACGAGCAGTACTTC.

The chain is built from TRBV30 and TRBJ1-2, with unresolved D. The CDR3 totals 12 residues. Per germline, CDR1 GTSNPN and CDR2 SVGIG (reference sequence). Trimming shortened V by 0 bases and J by 4 bases, and 6 bases separated the two germline ends. The CDR3 DNA follows: TGTGCCTGGAGTGTACCAGGCTATGGCTACACCTTC. It is translated as CAWSVPGYGYTF. The full variable domain, with the rest looked up from reference TRBV30 and TRBJ1-2, is SQTIHQWPATLVQPVGSPLSLECTVEGTSNPNLYWYRQAAGRGLQLLFYSVGIGQISSEVPQNLSASRPQDRQFILSSKKLLLSDSGFYLCAWSVPGYGYTFGSGTRLTVV.

The J gene is TRBJ2-6, the V gene TRBV30, with 8 bases fitting TRBD2. V shed 5 bases, J shed 0 bases, and the junction held 9 bases outside the gene matches. The CDR3 contains 17 residues. Germline CDR1 is GTSNPN and CDR2 is SVGIG (reference sequence). The CDR3 is CAWDAGGVLSGANVLTF. CDR3 nucleotide sequence: TGTGCCTGGGATGCGGGGGGAGTCCTCTCTGGGGCCAACGTCCTGACTTTC.

In its sample, this clone was seen once. The chain has TRBV27 and TRBJ2-5, with TRBD2 matching 8 bases. CDR3 length: 14 residues. Unmatched junction bases numbered 3, after V lost 5 bases and J lost 1 base. The germline gives CDR1 MNHEY, CDR2 SMNVEV (reference sequence). The CDR3 loop is CASSRAGAQETQYF. The CDR3 DNA is TGTGCCAGCAGTCGAGCGGGGGCCCAAGAGACCCAGTACTTC.